Below are 9 T cell receptor beta chains sequenced from a single sample in a study of neurological immune-mediated disorders. TCRdb processed the 5' RACE reads anew with MiXCR; each CDR3 protein has one entry. The table lists about 48,000 distinct CDR3 sequences, roughly 2% of them singletons, with around 2.2% in the top ten. Sequences were obtained from PBMCs. The receptors derive from a woman in her forties with multiple sclerosis.

As regards this clonotype: Being one base from a much bigger clone, this may be a read error. The chain recombines TRBV10-3 with TRBJ1-5; unclear D gene. V was pared by 1 base and J by 0 bases, with 1 base between. The CDR3 is 13 amino acids. In germline, CDR1 is ENHRY, CDR2 SYGVKD. The CDR3, as DNA: TGTGCCATCAGTGAGTATAGCAATCAGCCCCAGCATTTT. Residues: CAISEYSNQPQHF.

This clonotype was seen repeatedly, ten times or more. The V and J genes are TRBV29-1 and TRBJ2-1; D gene uncertain. The CDR3 covers 15 residues. Germline lookup yields CDR1 SQVTM and CDR2 ANQGSEA. The V and J ends lost 7 bases and 0 bases respectively, with 16 bases between them. This CDR3 reads CSGLGGPNSYNEQFF. DNA of the CDR3: TGCAGCGGCCTGGGCGGTCCCAACTCCTACAATGAGCAGTTCTTC.

This clonotype was observed many times. This chain uses TRBV5-1 with TRBJ2-1; D is unresolved. With 0 bases removed from V and 0 bases from J, the gap between germline ends came to 13 bases. Per germline, CDR1 SGHRS and CDR2 YFSETQ. The CDR3 spans 17 residues. CDR3 sequence (DNA): TGCGCCAGCAGCTTGGATCCAGCAGTGAGCTCCTACAATGAGCAGTTCTTC. Protein product: CASSLDPAVSSYNEQFF.

This clonotype was counted at least ten times. The chain combines TRBV10-3 with TRBJ1-5; D call uncertain. V dropped 8 bases and J dropped 2 bases, with 7 bases sitting between them. CDR1 and CDR2 (germline): ENHRY, SYGVKD. CDR3 length: 12 amino acids. The CDR3 region has the DNA TGTGCCATCGGTGGAGGCAATCAGCCCCAGCATTTT. Translated: CAIGGGNQPQHF.

This clonotype was observed at least ten times. The V and J genes are TRBV9 and TRBJ1-1; 9 nucleotides line up with TRBD1. After removal of 3 bases from V and 3 bases from J, the junction contained 0 bases not matched to a gene. In germline, CDR1 is SGDLS, CDR2 YYNGEE. The CDR3 length is 13 residues. The DNA of the CDR3 is TGTGCCAGCAGCGGGACAGGGGACACTGAAGCTTTCTTT. As protein: CASSGTGDTEAFF. Full variable domain (remainder filled in from reference TRBV9 and TRBJ1-1): DSGVTQTPKHLITATGQRVTLRCSPRSGDLSVYWYQQSLDQGLQFLIQYYNGEERAKGNILERFSAQQFPDLHSELNLSSLELGDSALYFCASSGTGDTEAFFGQGTRLTVV.

This clonotype was detected many times. The V and J genes are TRBV20-1 and TRBJ2-2; D uncertain. Germline V gives CDR1 DFQATT, CDR2 SNEGSKA (reference sequence). V was clipped by 2 bases and J by 0 bases, with 10 bases between them. This CDR3 has 15 residues. CDR3 in amino acids: CSARSPLPNTGELFF. The CDR3 coding sequence is TGCAGTGCTAGATCCCCCCTCCCGAACACCGGGGAGCTGTTTTTT.

The table lists this clonotype with many counts. This chain connects TRBV5-5 to TRBJ1-4, with 8 bases that match TRBD1. The trim removed 3 bases at V and 8 bases at J, leaving 6 bases unmatched. Per the germline V gene, CDR1 is SGHKS and CDR2 is YYEKEE (reference sequence). There are 14 residues in the CDR3. As DNA, the CDR3 is TGTGCCAGCAGCTCTGAGGACAGGGCCGAAAAACTGTTTTTT. Its translation: CASSSEDRAEKLFF.

This clonotype has at least ten counts. The rearrangement joins TRBV12-3 or TRBV12-4 to TRBJ1-5; D is perhaps TRBD1 (5 bases). V shed 6 bases and J shed 2 bases, with 20 bases lying between them. The CDR3 covers 17 residues. CDR3 DNA sequence: TGTGCCAGCAGCTTTTCCCCGGGACGGAGTGGCAATCAGCCCCAGCATTTT. Translating it yields CASSFSPGRSGNQPQHF.

This clonotype was picked up many times. The chain couples TRBV18 to TRBJ2-5, with 7 bases aligning to TRBD2. V lost 1 base, J lost 2 bases, and 10 bases stayed unmatched. This CDR3 comprises 17 residues. The V gene's germline CDR1 is KGHSH and CDR2 LQKENI. CDR3 sequence reads: CASSPRSRGSGQETQYF. The CDR3 DNA follows: TGTGCCAGCTCACCACGCTCGCGGGGGTCGGGACAAGAGACCCAGTACTTC. The whole variable domain, filled in from reference TRBV18 and TRBJ2-5, reads NAGVMQNPRHLVRRRGQEARLRCSPMKGHSHVYWYRQLPEEGLKFMVYLQKENIIDESGMPKERFSAEFPKEGPSILRIQQVVRGDSAAYFCASSPRSRGSGQETQYFGPGTRLLVL.